This TCR beta chain was identified in a study of shared clonotypes between healthy human individuals. This clone was counted between two and nine times. Other DNA sequences in this specimen translate into the identical CDR3. The CDR3 extends over 15 amino acids. The V segment lost 4 bases and the J segment 3 bases; nucleotides outside the gene matches: 5. The germline gives CDR1 SGDLS, CDR2 YYNGEE. Sequenced by immunoSEQ multiplex PCR; TCRdb stores in-frame clones only, minus some. The sample shows around 700,000 clones, roughly 78% of them seen only once. The sample taken for sequencing was memory CD4+ T cells sorted from blood. Subset reported: CD45RA-negative fraction. The chain joins TRBV9 to TRBJ1-5, with 9 bases matching TRBD1. The origin of this receptor is a woman aged 25 to 39 in good health. The CDR3 sequence is CASSLTGGFNQPQHF. In nucleotides, the CDR3 is TGTGCCAGCAGCCTTACAGGGGGCTTCAATCAGCCCCAGCATTTT.